Given below is one T cell receptor (beta chain) in context. The germline gives CDR1 KGHSH, CDR2 LQKENI. This CDR3 has 15 amino acids. V lost 6 bases to trimming and J lost 2 bases, with 17 bases between them. The source of the sample is a study of T-cell reconstitution after alpha-beta-depleted transplantation in children. Construction of the TCRbeta library involved unique molecular identifiers. TCRdb reprocessed the PCR reads with MiXCR, giving one entry per CDR3 protein. Of around 480,000 distinct CDR3 sequences in the sample, about 33% were seen once. V usage is TRBV18 and J usage is TRBJ2-7, with a possible D match to TRBD1 (6 bases). The starting material was PBMCs from the stem cell graft donor, obtained from the stem cell graft. The sequence was obtained from a human donor who donated a stem cell graft to a child with aplastic anemia. This CDR3 reads CASSLRVTGPYEQYV. The CDR3 DNA sequence: TGTGCCAGCTCCCTTAGGGTGACAGGTCCCTACGAGCAGTACGTC.